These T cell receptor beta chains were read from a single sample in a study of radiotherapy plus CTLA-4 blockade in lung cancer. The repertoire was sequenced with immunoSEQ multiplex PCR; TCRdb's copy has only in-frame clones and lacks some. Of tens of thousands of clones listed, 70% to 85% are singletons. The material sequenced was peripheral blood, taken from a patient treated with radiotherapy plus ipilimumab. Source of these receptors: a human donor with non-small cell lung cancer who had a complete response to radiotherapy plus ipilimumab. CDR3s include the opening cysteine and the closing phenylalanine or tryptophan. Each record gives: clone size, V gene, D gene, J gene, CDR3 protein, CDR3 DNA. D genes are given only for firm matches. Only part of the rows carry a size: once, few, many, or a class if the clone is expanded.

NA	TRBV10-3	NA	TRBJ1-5	CAISGGRVNQPQHF	TGTGCCATCAGCGGTGGACGGGTCAATCAGCCCCAGCATTTT
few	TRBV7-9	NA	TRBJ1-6	CASSSAQGWSSYNSPLHF	TGTGCCAGCAGCTCGGCACAGGGCTGGAGCTCCTATAATTCACCCCTCCACTTT
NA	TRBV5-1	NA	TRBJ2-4	CASSLGGTPGHIQYF	TGCGCCAGCAGCTTGGGTGGGACCCCCGGGCACATTCAGTACTTC
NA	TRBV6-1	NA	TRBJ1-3	CASSDPNRSSGNTIYF	TGTGCCAGCAGTGATCCCAACCGGAGCTCTGGAAACACCATATATTTT
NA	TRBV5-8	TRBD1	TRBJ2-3	CASSLEGATSTDTQYF	TGTGCCAGCAGCTTGGAGGGGGCCACTAGCACAGATACGCAGTATTTT
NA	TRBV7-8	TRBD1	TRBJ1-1	CASSLSAGGSTKAEAFF	TGTGCCAGCAGCTTATCGGCAGGGGGCTCTACTAAGGCTGAAGCTTTCTTT
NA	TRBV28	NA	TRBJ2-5	CASSPPGRRGETQYF	TGTGCCAGCAGCCCCCCCGGTCGGCGAGGAGAGACCCAGTACTTC
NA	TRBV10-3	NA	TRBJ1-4	CAISGTSGVGANEKLFF	TGTGCCATCAGTGGAACTTCAGGGGTGGGGGCTAATGAAAAACTGTTTTTT
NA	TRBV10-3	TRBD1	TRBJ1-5	CAISGQGNSLNQPQHF	TGTGCCATCAGTGGACAGGGTAATTCCCTTAATCAGCCCCAGCATTTT
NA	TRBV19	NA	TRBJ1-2	CASSTLQANYGYTF	TGTGCCAGTAGTACCCTGCAAGCTAACTATGGCTACACCTTC
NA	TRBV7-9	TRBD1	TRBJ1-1	CASSPISGTGAPEAFF	TGTGCCAGCAGCCCAATATCAGGGACAGGGGCCCCTGAAGCTTTCTTT
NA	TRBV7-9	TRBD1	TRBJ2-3	CASSPGQGRADTQYF	TGTGCCAGCAGCCCCGGACAGGGAAGGGCAGATACGCAGTATTTT
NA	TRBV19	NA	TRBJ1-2	CASSDTGFYGYTF	TGTGCCAGTAGTGATACAGGATTCTATGGCTACACCTTC
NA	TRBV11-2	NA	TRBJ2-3	CASSLTPRGGTDTQYF	TGTGCCAGCAGCCTTACCCCCAGGGGAGGGACAGATACGCAGTATTTT
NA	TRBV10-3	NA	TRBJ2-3	CAISPGLASTDTQYF	TGTGCCATCAGCCCAGGACTCGCCAGCACAGATACGCAGTATTTT
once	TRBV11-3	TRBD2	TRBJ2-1	CASSFIAGEEGEQFF	TGTGCCAGCAGCTTTATAGCGGGAGAGGAGGGTGAGCAGTTCTTC
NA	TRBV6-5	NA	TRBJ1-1	CASRETPLNTEAFF	TGTGCCAGCAGAGAGACGCCTTTGAACACTGAAGCTTTCTTT
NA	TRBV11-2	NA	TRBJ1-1	CASSLGLRGRDTEAFF	TGTGCCAGCAGCTTAGGCCTGAGAGGGAGGGACACTGAAGCTTTCTTT
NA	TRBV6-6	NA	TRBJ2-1	CASSYGEVSLNEQFF	TGTGCCAGCAGTTACGGGGAGGTTTCGTTGAATGAGCAGTTCTTC
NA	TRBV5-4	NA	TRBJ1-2	CASSLDQGNYGYTF	TGTGCCAGCAGCTTGGACCAGGGGAACTATGGCTACACCTTC
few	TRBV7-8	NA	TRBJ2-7	CASSTNRIASYEQYF	TGTGCCAGCAGCACGAACAGGATCGCCTCCTACGAGCAGTACTTC
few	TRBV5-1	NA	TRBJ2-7	CASSLRGGGTAPSRRSYEQYF	TGCGCCAGCAGCTTGAGGGGGGGCGGGACGGCTCCCTCCCGACGCTCCTACGAGCAGTACTTC
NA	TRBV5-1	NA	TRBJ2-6	CASRAGSGANVLTF	TGCGCCAGTCGGGCGGGATCTGGGGCCAACGTCCTGACTTTC
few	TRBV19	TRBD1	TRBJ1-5	CASSITGQGVNQPQHF	TGTGCCAGTAGTATAACGGGACAGGGGGTCAATCAGCCCCAGCATTTT
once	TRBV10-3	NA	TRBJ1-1	CAISESTNIEAFF	TGTGCCATCAGTGAGTCTACCAACATTGAAGCTTTCTTT